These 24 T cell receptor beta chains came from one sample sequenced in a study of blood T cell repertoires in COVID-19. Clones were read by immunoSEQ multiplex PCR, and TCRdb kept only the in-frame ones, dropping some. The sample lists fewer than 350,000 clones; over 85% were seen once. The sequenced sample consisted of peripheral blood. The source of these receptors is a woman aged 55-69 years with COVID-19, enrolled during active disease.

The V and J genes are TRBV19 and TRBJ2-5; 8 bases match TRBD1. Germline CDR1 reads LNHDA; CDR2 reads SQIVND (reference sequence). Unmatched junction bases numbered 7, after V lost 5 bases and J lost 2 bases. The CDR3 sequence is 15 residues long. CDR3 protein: CASSEIDRGQETQYF. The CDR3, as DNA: TGTGCCAGTAGTGAAATAGACAGGGGTCAAGAGACCCAGTACTTC.

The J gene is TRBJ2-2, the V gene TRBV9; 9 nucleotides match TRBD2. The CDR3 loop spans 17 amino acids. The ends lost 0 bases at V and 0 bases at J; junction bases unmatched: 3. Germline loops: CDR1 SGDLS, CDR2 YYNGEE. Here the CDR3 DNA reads TGTGCCAGCAGCGTAGTAGGCGGGGGGGCGAACACCGGGGAGCTGTTTTTT. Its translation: CASSVVGGGANTGELFF.

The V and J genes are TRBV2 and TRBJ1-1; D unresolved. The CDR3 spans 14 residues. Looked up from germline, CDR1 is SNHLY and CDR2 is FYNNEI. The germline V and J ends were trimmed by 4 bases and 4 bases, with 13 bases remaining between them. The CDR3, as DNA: TGTGCCAGCAGTGGGCGGACGGGGATCACTGAAGCTTTCTTT. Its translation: CASSGRTGITEAFF.

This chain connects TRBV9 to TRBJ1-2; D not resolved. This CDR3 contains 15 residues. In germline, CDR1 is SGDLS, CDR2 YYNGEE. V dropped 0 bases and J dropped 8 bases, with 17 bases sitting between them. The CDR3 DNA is TGTGCCAGCAGCGTAGTCTCAAACCCACTAGAAGGCTACACCTTC. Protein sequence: CASSVVSNPLEGYTF.

The CDR3 DNA reads as TGTGCCAGCAGCCAAGAAGGGGTGAGTCCGGGCGGCTACACCTTC. It specifies CASSQEGVSPGGYTF. The J gene is TRBJ1-2, the V gene TRBV3-1 (or the pseudogene TRBV3-2); a weak D match, TRBD1 (5 bases). Per germline, CDR1 LGHDT and CDR2 YNNKEL (reference sequence). The V and J ends lost 0 bases and 8 bases respectively, with 16 bases between them. The CDR3 is made up of 15 amino acids.

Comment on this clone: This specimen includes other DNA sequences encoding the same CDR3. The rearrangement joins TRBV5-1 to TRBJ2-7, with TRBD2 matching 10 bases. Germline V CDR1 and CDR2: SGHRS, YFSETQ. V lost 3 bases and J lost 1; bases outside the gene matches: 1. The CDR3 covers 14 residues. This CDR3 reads CASSSTSGSYEQYF. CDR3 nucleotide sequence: TGCGCCAGCAGCTCGACTAGCGGGTCCTACGAGCAGTACTTC.

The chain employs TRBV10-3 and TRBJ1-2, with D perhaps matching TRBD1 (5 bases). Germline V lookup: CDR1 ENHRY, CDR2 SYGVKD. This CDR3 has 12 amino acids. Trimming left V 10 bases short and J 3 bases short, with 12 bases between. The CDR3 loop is CATRGEDYGYTF. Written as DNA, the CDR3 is TGTGCCACCCGGGGGGAGGACTATGGCTACACCTTC.

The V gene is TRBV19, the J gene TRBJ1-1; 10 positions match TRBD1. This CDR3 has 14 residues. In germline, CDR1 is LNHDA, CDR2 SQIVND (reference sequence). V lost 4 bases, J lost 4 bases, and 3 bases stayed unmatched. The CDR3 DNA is TGTGCCAGTAGTACGGACAGGGGGACCACTGAAGCTTTCTTT. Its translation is CASSTDRGTTEAFF.

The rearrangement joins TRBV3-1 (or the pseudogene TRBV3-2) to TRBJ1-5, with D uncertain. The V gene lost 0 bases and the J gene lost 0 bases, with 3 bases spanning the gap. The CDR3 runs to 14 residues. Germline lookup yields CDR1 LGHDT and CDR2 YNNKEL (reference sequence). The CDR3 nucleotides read TGTGCCAGCAGCCAAGAGTATAGCAATCAGCCCCAGCATTTT. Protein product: CASSQEYSNQPQHF.

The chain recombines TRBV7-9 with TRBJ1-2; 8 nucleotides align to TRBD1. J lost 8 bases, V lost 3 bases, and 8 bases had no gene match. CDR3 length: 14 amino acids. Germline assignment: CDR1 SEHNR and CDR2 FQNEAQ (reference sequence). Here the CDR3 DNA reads TGTGCCAGCAGCTTCGGACAGGGAGGAGAAGGCTACACCTTC. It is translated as CASSFGQGGEGYTF.

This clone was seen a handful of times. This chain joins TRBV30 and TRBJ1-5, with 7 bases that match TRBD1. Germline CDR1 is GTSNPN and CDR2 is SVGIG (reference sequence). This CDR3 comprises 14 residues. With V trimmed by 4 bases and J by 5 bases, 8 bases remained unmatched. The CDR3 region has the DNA TGTGCCTGGAACCCCAGGGGGTCGGATCAGCCCCAGCATTTT. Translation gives CAWNPRGSDQPQHF.

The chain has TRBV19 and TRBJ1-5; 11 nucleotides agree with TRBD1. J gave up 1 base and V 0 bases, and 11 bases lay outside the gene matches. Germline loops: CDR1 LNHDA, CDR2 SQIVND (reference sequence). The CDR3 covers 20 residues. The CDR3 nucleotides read TGTGCCAGTAGTATAGATCCTCGGACAGGGGGCCGTTGGAGCAATCAGCCCCAGCATTTT. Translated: CASSIDPRTGGRWSNQPQHF.

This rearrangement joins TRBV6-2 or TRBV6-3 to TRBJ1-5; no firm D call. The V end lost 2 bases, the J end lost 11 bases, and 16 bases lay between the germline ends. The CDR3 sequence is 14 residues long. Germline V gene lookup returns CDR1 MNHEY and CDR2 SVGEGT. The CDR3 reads CASSYALAGATQHF. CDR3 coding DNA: TGTGCCAGCAGTTACGCCCTTGCGGGTGCGACCCAGCATTTT.

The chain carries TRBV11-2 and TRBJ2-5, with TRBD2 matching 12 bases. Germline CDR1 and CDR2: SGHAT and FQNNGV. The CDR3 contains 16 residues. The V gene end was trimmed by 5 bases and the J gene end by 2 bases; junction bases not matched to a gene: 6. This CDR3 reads CASSLTTSGGQETQYF. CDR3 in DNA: TGTGCCAGCAGCCTAACGACTAGCGGGGGACAAGAGACCCAGTACTTC.

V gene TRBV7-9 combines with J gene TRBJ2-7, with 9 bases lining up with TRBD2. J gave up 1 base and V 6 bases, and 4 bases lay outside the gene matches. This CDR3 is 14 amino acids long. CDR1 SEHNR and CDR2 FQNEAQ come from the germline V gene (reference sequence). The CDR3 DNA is TGTGCCAGCAGTCCAGCGGGGGGATCCTACGAGCAGTACTTC. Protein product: CASSPAGGSYEQYF.

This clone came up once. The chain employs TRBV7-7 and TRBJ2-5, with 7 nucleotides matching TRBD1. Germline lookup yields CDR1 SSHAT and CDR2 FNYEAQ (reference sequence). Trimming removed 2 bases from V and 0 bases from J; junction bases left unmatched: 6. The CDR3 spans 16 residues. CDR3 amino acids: CASSLIEGAYQETQYF. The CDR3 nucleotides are TGTGCCAGCAGCTTAATCGAGGGGGCCTACCAAGAGACCCAGTACTTC.

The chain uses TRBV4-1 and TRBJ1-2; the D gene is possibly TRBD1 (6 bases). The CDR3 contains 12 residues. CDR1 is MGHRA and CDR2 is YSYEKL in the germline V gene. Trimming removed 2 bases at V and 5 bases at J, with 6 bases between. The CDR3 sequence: CASSQRGYGYTF. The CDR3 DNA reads TGCGCCAGCAGCCAAAGGGGGTATGGCTACACCTTC.

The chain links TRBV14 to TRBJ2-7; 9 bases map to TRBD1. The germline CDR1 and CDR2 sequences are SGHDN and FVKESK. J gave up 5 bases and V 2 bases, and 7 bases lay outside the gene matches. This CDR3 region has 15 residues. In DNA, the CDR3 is TGTGCCAGCAGCCAATTCGGGACAGGGTCTCACGAGCAGTACTTC. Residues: CASSQFGTGSHEQYF.

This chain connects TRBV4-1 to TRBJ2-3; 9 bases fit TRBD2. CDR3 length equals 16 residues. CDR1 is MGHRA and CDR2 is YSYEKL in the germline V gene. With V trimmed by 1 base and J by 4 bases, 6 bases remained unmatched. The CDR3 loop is CASSQGTRGGSDTQYF. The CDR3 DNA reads TGCGCCAGCAGCCAAGGAACGCGGGGGGGGTCAGATACGCAGTATTTT.

The CDR3 loop reads CASSAPVGKLFF. CDR3 nucleotide sequence: TGTGCCAGCAGCGCCCCGGTCGGAAAACTGTTTTTT. The rearrangement links TRBV9 to TRBJ1-4; D unresolved. The germline V gene encodes CDR1 SGDLS and CDR2 YYNGEE. CDR3 length equals 12 residues. V was shortened by 3 bases and J by 10 bases, with 10 bases between the two germline ends.

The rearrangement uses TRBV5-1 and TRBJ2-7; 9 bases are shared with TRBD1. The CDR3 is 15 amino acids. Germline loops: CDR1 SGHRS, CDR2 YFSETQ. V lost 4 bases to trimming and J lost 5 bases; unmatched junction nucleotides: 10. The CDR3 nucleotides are TGCGCCAGCAGCGCGAGGTGGGACAGGGACGACGAGCAGTACTTC. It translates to CASSARWDRDDEQYF.

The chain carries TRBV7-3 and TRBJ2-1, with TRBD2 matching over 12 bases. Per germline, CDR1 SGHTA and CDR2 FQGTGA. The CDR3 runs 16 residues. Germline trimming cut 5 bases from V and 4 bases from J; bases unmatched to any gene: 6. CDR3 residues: CASSLSLAGGYNEQFF. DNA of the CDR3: TGTGCCAGCAGCCTATCCCTAGCGGGGGGGTACAATGAGCAGTTCTTC.

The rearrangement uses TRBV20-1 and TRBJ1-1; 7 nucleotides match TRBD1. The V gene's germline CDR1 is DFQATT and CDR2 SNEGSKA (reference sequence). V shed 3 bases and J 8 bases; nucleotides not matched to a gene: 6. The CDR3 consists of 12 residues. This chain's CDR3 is CSASVTGTEAFF. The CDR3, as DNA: TGCAGTGCTAGTGTGACAGGGACCGAAGCTTTCTTT.

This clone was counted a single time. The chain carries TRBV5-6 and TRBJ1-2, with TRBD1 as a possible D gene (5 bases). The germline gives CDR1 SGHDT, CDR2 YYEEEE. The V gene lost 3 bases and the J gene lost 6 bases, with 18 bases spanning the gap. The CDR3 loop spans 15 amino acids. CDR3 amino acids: CASSSPWTPEDGYTF. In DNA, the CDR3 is TGTGCCAGCAGCTCCCCATGGACACCAGAGGATGGCTACACCTTC. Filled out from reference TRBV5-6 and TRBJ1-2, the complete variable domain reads DAGVTQSPTHLIKTRGQQVTLRCSPKSGHDTVSWYQQALGQGPQFIFQYYEEEERQRGNFPDRFSGHQFPNYSSELNVNALLLGDSALYLCASSSPWTPEDGYTFGSGTRLTVV.